The sequence of this T cell receptor (beta chain) was determined in a study of blood T cell repertoires in COVID-19. Whole-study context: COVID-19 samples from acute and convalescent phases originated in the United States, Italy and Spain. Sample material is recorded as cDNA or gDNA derived from T cells, B-cell-depleted T cells, or PBMCs.

This CDR3 is 13 amino acids long. Trimming removed 3 bases from V and 3 bases from J, with 8 bases in between. Original handling: Amplifying reference gene primers gave estimates of nucleated cell counts. Assay: immunoSEQ multiplex PCR; the TCRdb copy retains only in-frame clones and omits some. Clone size and V and J calls were adopted from that table, with D and trimming inferred from the DNA. Among roughly 120,000 clones listed, around nine tenths were seen once. This sequence originates from a woman in her 70s who had recovered from COVID-19. Sequences were obtained from peripheral blood. The chain joins TRBV12-3 or TRBV12-4 to TRBJ1-1; unclear D gene. CDR3 DNA sequence: TGTGCCAGCAGTTTGAGACATCACACTGAAGCTTTCTTT. Translation: CASSLRHHTEAFF.